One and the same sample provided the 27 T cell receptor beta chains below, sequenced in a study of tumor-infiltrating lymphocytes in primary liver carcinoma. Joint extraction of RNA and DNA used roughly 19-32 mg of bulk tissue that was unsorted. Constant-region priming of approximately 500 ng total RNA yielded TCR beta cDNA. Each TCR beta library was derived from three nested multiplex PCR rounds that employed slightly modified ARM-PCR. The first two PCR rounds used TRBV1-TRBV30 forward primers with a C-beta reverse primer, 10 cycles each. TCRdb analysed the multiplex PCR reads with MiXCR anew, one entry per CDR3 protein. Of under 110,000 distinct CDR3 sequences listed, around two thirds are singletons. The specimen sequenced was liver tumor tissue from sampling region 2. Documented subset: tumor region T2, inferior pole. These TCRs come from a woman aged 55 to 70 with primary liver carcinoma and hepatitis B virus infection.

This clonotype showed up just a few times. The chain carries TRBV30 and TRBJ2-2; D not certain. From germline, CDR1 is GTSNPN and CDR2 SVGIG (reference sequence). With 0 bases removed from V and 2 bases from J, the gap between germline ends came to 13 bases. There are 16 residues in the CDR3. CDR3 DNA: TGTGCCTGGAGTGTACGAATAGTGACCAACACCGGGGAGCTGTTTTTT. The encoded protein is CAWSVRIVTNTGELFF.

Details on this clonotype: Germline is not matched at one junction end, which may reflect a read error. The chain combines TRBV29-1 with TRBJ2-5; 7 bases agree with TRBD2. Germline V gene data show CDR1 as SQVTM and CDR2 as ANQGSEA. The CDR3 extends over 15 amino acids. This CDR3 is CTVEVTSRSWETQYF. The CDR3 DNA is TGCACCGTTGAGGTGACTAGCCGGAGCTGGGAGACCCAGTACTTC. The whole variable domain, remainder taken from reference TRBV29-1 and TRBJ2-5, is SAVISQKPSRDICQRGTSLTIQCQVDSQVTMMFWYRQQPGQSLTLIATANQGSEATYESGFVIDKFPISRPNLTFSTLTVSNMSPEDSSIYLCTVEVTSRSWETQYFGPGTRLLVL.

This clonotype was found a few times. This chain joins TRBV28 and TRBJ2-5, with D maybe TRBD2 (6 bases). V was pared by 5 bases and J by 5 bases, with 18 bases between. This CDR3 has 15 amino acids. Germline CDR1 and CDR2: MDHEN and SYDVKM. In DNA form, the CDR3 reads TGTGCCAGCAGTCCTCGAGGAGGGCCGGATGAGACCCAGTACTTC. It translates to CASSPRGGPDETQYF.

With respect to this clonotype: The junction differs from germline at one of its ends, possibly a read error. CDR3 amino acids: CANSLEKAKNIQYF. The CDR3 DNA reads as TGTGCCAACAGCTTAGAGAAGGCCAAAAACATTCAGTACTTC. The chain couples TRBV7-8 to TRBJ2-4; no clear D. CDR3 length: 14 residues. The germline V gene has CDR1 SGHVS and CDR2 FQNEAQ.

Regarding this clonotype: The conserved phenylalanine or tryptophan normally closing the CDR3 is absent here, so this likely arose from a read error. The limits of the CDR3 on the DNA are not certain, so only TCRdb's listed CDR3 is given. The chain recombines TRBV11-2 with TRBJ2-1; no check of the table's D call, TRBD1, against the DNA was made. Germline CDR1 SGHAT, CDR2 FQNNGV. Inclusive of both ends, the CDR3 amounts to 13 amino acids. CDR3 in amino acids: CANSFARGGELFL.

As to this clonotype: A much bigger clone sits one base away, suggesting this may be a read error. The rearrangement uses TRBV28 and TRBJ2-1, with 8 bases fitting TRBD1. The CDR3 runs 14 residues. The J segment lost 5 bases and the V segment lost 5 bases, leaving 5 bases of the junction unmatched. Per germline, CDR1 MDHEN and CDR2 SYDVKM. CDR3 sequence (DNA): TGTGCCAGCAGTAGGACAGGGTTCGACAATGAGCAGTTCTTC. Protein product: CASSRTGFDNEQFF.

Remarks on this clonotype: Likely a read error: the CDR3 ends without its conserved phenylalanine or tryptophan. The CDR3: CSVEEVEAFP. The CDR3 bases are TGCAGCGTTGAGGAGGTTGAAGCTTTCCCT. V is TRBV29-1 and J is TRBJ1-1; D gene ambiguous. CDR1 SQVTM and CDR2 ANQGSEA come from the germline V gene. V lost 3 bases and J 7 bases, leaving 6 bases between the germline ends. This CDR3 comprises 10 residues.

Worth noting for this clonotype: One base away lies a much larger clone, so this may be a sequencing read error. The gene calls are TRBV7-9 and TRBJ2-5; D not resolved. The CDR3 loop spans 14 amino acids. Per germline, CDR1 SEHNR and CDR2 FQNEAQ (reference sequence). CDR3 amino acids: CASILDRLEETQYF. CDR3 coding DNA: TGTGCCAGCATCTTAGATCGGCTTGAAGAGACCCAGTACTTC. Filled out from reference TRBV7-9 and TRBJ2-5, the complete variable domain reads DTGVSQNPRHKITKRGQNVTFRCDPISEHNRLYWYRQTLGQGPEFLTYFQNEAQLEKSRLLSDRFSAERPKGSFSTLEIQRTEQGDSAMYLCASILDRLEETQYFGPGTRLLVL.

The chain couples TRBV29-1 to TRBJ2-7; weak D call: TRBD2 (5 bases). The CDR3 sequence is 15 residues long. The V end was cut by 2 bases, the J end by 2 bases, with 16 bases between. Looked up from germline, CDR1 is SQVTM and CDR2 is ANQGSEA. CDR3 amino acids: CSVELSPGSTYEQYF. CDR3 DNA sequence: TGCAGCGTTGAATTATCCCCGGGGTCGACCTACGAGCAGTACTTC.

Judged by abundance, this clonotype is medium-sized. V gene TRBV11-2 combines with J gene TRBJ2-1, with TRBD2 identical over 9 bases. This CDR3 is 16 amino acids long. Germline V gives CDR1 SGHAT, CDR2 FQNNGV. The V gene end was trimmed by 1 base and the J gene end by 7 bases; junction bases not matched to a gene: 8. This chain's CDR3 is CASSLVGREGPNEQFF. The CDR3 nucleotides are TGTGCCAGCAGCTTAGTAGGGCGGGAGGGCCCAAATGAGCAGTTCTTC.

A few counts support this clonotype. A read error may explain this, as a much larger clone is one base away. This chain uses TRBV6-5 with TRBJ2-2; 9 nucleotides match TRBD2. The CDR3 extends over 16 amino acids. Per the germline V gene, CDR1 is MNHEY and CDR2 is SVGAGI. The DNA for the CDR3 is TGTGCCAACAGTTACTCATTAGCGGGAGCGGCCGGGGAGCTGTTTTTT. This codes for CANSYSLAGAAGELFF.

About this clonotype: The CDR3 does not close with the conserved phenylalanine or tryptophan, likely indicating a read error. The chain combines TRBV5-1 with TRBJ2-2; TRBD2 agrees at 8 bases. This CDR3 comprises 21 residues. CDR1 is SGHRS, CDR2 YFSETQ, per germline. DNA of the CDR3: TGCGCCAGCAGCTTGGCCTATAGTCGTTCTCAGCGGGAGTACGGCACCGGGGAACTGTTTCTT. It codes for CASSLAYSRSQREYGTGELFL.

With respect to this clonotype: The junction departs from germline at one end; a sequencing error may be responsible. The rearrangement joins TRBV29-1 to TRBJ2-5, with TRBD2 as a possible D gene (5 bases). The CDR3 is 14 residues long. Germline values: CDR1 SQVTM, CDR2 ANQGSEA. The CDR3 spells CSVAAAVAVETQYF. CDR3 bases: TGCAGCGTTGCGGCAGCGGTGGCCGTAGAGACCCAATACTTC.

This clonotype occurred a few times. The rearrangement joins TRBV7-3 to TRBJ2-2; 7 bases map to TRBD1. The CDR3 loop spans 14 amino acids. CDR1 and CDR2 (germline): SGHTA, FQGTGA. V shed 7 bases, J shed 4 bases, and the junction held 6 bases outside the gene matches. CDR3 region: CASTWDRATGELFF. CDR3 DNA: TGTGCCAGCACCTGGGACAGAGCCACCGGGGAGCTGTTTTTT.

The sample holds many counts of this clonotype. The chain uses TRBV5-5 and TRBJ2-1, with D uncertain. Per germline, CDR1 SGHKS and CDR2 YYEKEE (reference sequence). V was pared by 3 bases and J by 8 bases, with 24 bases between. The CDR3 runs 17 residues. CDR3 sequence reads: CASSSLLRSGYMYEQFF. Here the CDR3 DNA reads TGTGCCAGCAGCTCCCTACTACGATCGGGTTATATGTATGAGCAGTTCTTC.

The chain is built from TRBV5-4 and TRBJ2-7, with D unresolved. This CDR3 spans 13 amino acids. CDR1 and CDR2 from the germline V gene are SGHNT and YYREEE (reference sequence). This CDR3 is CARSYGRTYEQYF. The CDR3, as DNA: TGTGCTAGAAGCTATGGACGGACCTACGAGCAGTACTTC.

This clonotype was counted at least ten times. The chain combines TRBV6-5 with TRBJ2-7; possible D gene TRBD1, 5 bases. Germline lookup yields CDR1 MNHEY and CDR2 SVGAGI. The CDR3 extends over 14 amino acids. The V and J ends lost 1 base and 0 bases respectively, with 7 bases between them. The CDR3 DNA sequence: TGTGCCAGCAGTTACTGGGGCCCCTCCTACGAGCAGTACTTC. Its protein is CASSYWGPSYEQYF.

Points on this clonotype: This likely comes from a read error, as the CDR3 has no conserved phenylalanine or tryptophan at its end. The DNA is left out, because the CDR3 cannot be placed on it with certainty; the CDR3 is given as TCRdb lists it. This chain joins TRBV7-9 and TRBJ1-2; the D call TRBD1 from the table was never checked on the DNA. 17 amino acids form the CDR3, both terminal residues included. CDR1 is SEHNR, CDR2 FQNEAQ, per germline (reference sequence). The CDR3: CASSPYGPQGQGHGHTL.

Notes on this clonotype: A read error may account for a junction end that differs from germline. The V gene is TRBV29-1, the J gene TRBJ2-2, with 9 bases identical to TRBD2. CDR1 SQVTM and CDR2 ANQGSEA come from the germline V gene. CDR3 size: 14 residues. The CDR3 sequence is CNVEGTSRTGELFF. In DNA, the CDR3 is TGTAACGTTGAAGGGACTAGCCGGACCGGGGAACTGTTTTTT.

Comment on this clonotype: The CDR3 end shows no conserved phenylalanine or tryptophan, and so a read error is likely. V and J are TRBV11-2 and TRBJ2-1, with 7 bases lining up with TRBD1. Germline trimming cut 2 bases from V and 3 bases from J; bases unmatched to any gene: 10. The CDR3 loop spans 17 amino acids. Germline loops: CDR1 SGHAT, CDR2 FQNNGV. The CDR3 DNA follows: TGTGCCAGCAGCTTACGACAGGGACAGAGATTCTACAATGAGCAGTTCCTA. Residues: CASSLRQGQRFYNEQFL.

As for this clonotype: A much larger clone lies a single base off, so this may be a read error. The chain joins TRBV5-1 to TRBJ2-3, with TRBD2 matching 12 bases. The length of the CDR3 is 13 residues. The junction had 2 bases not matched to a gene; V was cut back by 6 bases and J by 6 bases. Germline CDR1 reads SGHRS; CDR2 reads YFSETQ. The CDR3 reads CASIGTSGDTQYF. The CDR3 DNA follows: TGCGCCAGCATCGGGACTAGCGGGGATACGCAGTATTTT. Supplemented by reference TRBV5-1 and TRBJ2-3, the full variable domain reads KAGVTQTPRYLIKTRGQQVTLSCSPISGHRSVSWYQQTPGQGLQFLFEYFSETQRNKGNFPGRFSGRQFSNSRSEMNVSTLELGDSALYLCASIGTSGDTQYFGPGTRLTVL.

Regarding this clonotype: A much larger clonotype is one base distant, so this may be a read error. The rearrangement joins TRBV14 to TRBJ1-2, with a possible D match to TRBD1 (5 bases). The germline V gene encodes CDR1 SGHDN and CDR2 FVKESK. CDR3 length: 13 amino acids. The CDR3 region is CASSHLGGYVYTF. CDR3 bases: TGTGCCAGCAGCCACCTTGGGGGGTATGTCTACACCTTC.

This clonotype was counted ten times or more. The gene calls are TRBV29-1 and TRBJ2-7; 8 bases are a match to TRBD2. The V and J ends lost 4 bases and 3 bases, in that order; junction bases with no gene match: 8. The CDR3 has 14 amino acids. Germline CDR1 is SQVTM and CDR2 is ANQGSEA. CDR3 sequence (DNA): TGCAGCGTTGCTCCGACTAGCGACCGCTACGAGCAGTACTTC. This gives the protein CSVAPTSDRYEQYF.

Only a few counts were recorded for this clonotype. CDR3: CASSPTGSYQETQYF. CDR3 sequence (DNA): TGTGCCAGCAGCCCCACTGGATCGTACCAAGAGACCCAGTACTTC. V and J are TRBV6-6 and TRBJ2-5; D remains ambiguous. The CDR3 spans 15 residues. The germline V gene encodes CDR1 MNHNY and CDR2 SVGAGI (reference sequence). With 6 bases removed from V and 0 bases from J, the gap between germline ends came to 14 bases.

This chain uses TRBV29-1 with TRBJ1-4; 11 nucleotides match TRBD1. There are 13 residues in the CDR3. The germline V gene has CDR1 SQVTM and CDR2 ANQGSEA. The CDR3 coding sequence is TGCAACGCAACCGGGACAGGGGGTGAAAAACTGTTTTTT. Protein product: CNATGTGGEKLFF.

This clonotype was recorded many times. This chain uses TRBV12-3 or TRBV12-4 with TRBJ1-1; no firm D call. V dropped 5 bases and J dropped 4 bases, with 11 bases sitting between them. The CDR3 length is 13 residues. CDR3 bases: TGTGCCAGCAGTCTTACAGCGGGCACTGAAGCTTTCTTT. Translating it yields CASSLTAGTEAFF.

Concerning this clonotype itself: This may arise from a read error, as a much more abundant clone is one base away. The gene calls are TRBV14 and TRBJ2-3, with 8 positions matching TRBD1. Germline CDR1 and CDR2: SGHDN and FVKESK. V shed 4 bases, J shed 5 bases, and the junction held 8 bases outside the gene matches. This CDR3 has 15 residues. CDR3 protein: CASSLRQGFGDTQYF. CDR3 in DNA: TGTGCCAGCAGCCTAAGACAGGGGTTCGGAGATACGCAGTATTTT.